The clone carrying this TCR beta chain was counted only a few times. V dropped 8 bases and J dropped 5; count of bases not matched to a gene: 8. The CDR3 totals 14 residues. Germline V gives CDR1 MNHNS, CDR2 SASEGT. The data stem from a study of T-cell reconstitution after alpha-beta-depleted transplantation in children. It was with unique molecular identifiers that the TCRbeta library was prepared. A single record per CDR3 protein comes from TCRdb applying MiXCR to the PCR reads. The sample shows a few hundred thousand distinct CDR3 sequences, 11% of them seen only once. This clonotype was sampled from a human donor who donated a stem cell graft to a child with acute myeloid leukemia. This sequence joins TRBV6-1 and TRBJ2-2; 7 bases align to TRBD2. Source: PBMCs from the stem cell graft donor, taken from the stem cell graft. Written as DNA, the CDR3 is TGTGCCAGCCAAAAATCGGGGGGTACCGGGGAGCTGTTTTTT. As protein: CASQKSGGTGELFF.